This T cell receptor (beta chain) was recorded in a study of regulatory T cells in long-lasting Graves disease. Study-wide points: The analysis examined peripheral blood only and excluded thyroid tissue.

The time point here: persistent/refractory GD, antithyroid drugs over 5 years with positive TRAb. From PBMCs, RNA was extracted and then used to make the TCR library. The V gene lost 4 bases and the J gene lost 0 bases, with 3 bases spanning the gap. Germline V gene data show CDR1 as SQVTM and CDR2 as ANQGSEA. The CDR3 length is 11 residues. Researchers made TCR beta libraries by using iRepertoire HTBI primers and running Arm-PCR on CDR3 regions. One entry per CDR3 protein, called by TCRdb with MiXCR from the multiplex PCR reads. The profile covers 300,000 to 500,000 distinct CDR3 sequences, with roughly 20% appearing a single time and less than 25% taken by the ten largest. This clonotype was counted between two and nine times. Its specificity is not known.

The chain recombines TRBV29-1 with TRBJ1-1, with no clear D. The sequence derives from a female donor with Graves disease. Sequenced material: peripheral blood mononuclear cells (PBMCs), taken when the disease was refractory, from a patient treated with antithyroid drugs. CDR3 DNA: TGCAGCGTTGTAGTGAACACTGAAGCTTTCTTT. The encoded protein is CSVVVNTEAFF.